The 28 T cell receptor beta chains listed next were all sequenced from one sample in a study of shared clonotypes between healthy human individuals. TCRdb's table, derived via immunoSEQ multiplex PCR, lists solely in-frame clones and lacks some. The sample records roughly 510,000 clones, 75% to 80% being singletons. Sequencing was done on a sample of PBMCs. Receptor source: a middle-aged woman in good health. Some clones in this sample may be carry-over from other donors' samples.

The V call is TRBV5-4, the J call TRBJ1-2, with 8 positions matching TRBD1. CDR3 size: 14 residues. Germline V lookup: CDR1 SGHNT, CDR2 YYREEE (reference sequence). The junction had 10 bases not matched to a gene; V was cut back by 4 bases and J by 8 bases. Here the CDR3 reads CASSLTGVTRGYTF. The CDR3 coding sequence is TGTGCCAGCAGCCTGACAGGGGTTACTAGAGGCTACACCTTC.

The chain employs TRBV6-1 and TRBJ1-4; 9 nucleotides line up with TRBD1. Germline V lookup: CDR1 MNHNS, CDR2 SASEGT. J gave up 8 bases and V 7 bases, and 8 bases lay outside the gene matches. The CDR3 runs 14 residues. The CDR3 coding sequence is TGTGCCAGCAACCCCGGGACAGGGAGCGAAAAACTGTTTTTT. Its protein is CASNPGTGSEKLFF.

Worth noting for this clone: The same CDR3 arises from other DNA sequences in this sample as well. The CDR3 sequence: CASKGSNQPQHF. CDR3 nucleotides: TGTGCCAGCAAGGGGTCGAATCAGCCCCAGCATTTT. The gene calls are TRBV28 and TRBJ1-5, with D tentatively TRBD1 (5 bases). The V and J ends lost 7 bases and 4 bases respectively, with 8 bases between them. Per germline, CDR1 MDHEN and CDR2 SYDVKM. This CDR3 has 12 residues.

The genes are TRBV18 and TRBJ2-7, with 10 bases lining up with TRBD2. The CDR3 sequence is 15 residues long. V gave up 0 bases and J gave up 7 bases; unmatched junction bases: 6. From germline, CDR1 is KGHSH and CDR2 LQKENI. The DNA of the CDR3 is TGTGCCAGCTCACCACCTGGGACTAGCGCGGGAGAGCAGTACTTC. Encoded protein: CASSPPGTSAGEQYF.

Only one count was recorded for this clone. V usage is TRBV5-1 and J usage is TRBJ2-5; 9 positions agree with TRBD1. Germline loops: CDR1 SGHRS, CDR2 YFSETQ. V lost 4 bases, J lost 4 bases, and 8 bases stayed unmatched. There are 15 residues in the CDR3. The CDR3 spells CASSPGDRDGETQYF. The CDR3 DNA follows: TGCGCCAGCAGCCCGGGGGACAGGGACGGAGAGACCCAGTACTTC.

The V call is TRBV5-1, the J call TRBJ2-1, with 10 bases matching TRBD2. Germline V lookup: CDR1 SGHRS, CDR2 YFSETQ. With 0 bases clipped from V and 0 bases from J, the junction kept 15 bases outside the gene matches. This CDR3 has 21 amino acids. CDR3 in amino acids: CASSLELGLASWMSSYNEQFF. CDR3 sequence (DNA): TGCGCCAGCAGCTTGGAACTGGGACTAGCGTCCTGGATGAGCTCCTACAATGAGCAGTTCTTC.

A single count supports this clone. J is TRBJ2-1 and V is TRBV28; D tentatively reads TRBD1 or TRBD2 (5 bases each). The length of the CDR3 is 13 residues. Germline V gene sequence: CDR1 MDHEN, CDR2 SYDVKM. Trimming shortened V by 7 bases and J by 4 bases, and 11 bases separated the two germline ends. The CDR3 DNA is TGTGCCAGCACCTCCGAGGGGTACAATGAGCAGTTCTTC. Translated: CASTSEGYNEQFF.

The chain joins TRBV28 to TRBJ1-4; the D gene is possibly TRBD1 (5 bases). CDR1 MDHEN and CDR2 SYDVKM come from the germline V gene. Deletions cut 7 bases from V and 8 bases from J, with 14 bases between. This CDR3 spans 13 amino acids. Written as DNA, the CDR3 is TGTGCCAGCACAAGCCCCGAGGGGGAAAAACTGTTTTTT. It encodes CASTSPEGEKLFF.

The rearrangement uses TRBV4-1 and TRBJ2-7; 12 bases agree with TRBD1. This CDR3 has 15 residues. The germline V gene has CDR1 MGHRA and CDR2 YSYEKL. The trim removed 4 bases at V and 4 bases at J, leaving 5 bases unmatched. The CDR3, as DNA: TGCGCCAGCAGCCCAGGGACAGGGGGCTGGTACGAGCAGTACTTC. This translates into CASSPGTGGWYEQYF.

The chain recombines TRBV15 with TRBJ1-6; D gene ambiguous. This CDR3 has 12 amino acids. The germline gives CDR1 LNHNV, CDR2 YYDKDF (reference sequence). V dropped 3 bases and J dropped 7 bases, with 4 bases sitting between them. CDR3 DNA: TGTGCCACCAGCAGGAGAAATTCACCCCTCCACTTT. It yields the protein CATSRRNSPLHF. The full variable domain, with the rest looked up from reference TRBV15 and TRBJ1-6, is DAMVIQNPRYQVTQFGKPVTLSCSQTLNHNVMYWYQQKSSQAPKLLFHYYDKDFNNEADTPDNFQSRRPNTSFCFLDIRSPGLGDTAMYLCATSRRNSPLHFGNGTRLTVT.

This chain joins TRBV30 and TRBJ2-5; 7 nucleotides align to TRBD1. V shed 2 bases, J shed 5 bases, and the junction held 5 bases outside the gene matches. The CDR3 is 13 amino acids. Germline-derived CDR1 and CDR2 are GTSNPN and SVGIG (reference sequence). For the CDR3, the DNA is TGTGCCTGGAGTCGACAGGGCGTCGAGACCCAGTACTTC. This translates into CAWSRQGVETQYF.

The chain combines TRBV28 with TRBJ2-1, with D possibly matching TRBD1 (6 bases). The CDR3 sequence is 13 residues long. Germline values: CDR1 MDHEN, CDR2 SYDVKM. V gave up 2 bases and J gave up 8 bases, with 10 bases separating them. The CDR3 here is CASSLPDSHEQFF. CDR3 in DNA: TGTGCCAGCAGTTTACCGGACAGTCATGAGCAGTTCTTC.

The chain uses TRBV7-6 and TRBJ2-1; tentatively, D is TRBD1 or TRBD2 (6 bases each). There are 13 residues in the CDR3. Trimming removed 4 bases from V and 9 bases from J, with 13 bases in between. The germline V gene has CDR1 SGHVS and CDR2 FNYEAQ. CDR3 amino acids: CASSWGEGGEQFF. As DNA, the CDR3 is TGTGCCAGCAGCTGGGGTGAGGGGGGTGAGCAGTTCTTC.

The chain joins TRBV9 to TRBJ2-3; D unclear. The CDR3 is made up of 14 amino acids. Trimming shortened V by 2 bases and J by 0 bases, and 7 bases separated the two germline ends. Germline assignment: CDR1 SGDLS and CDR2 YYNGEE. The CDR3 is CASSVPASTDTQYF. Written as DNA, the CDR3 is TGTGCCAGCAGCGTGCCAGCTAGCACAGATACGCAGTATTTT.

The V call is TRBV5-6, the J call TRBJ2-5, with 9 nucleotides matching TRBD2. The end of the DNA is better explained by TRBJ2-7, so the J call may be wrong. CDR1 SGHDT and CDR2 YYEEEE come from the germline V gene. This CDR3 is built from 17 residues. CDR3 amino acids: CASSLLASGESSYEQYF. DNA of the CDR3: TGTGCCAGCAGCTTGTTGGCTAGCGGGGAAAGCTCCTACGAGCAGTACTTC.

This chain links TRBV13 with TRBJ1-1; D perhaps matches TRBD1 (5 bases). This CDR3 comprises 15 residues. Germline-derived CDR1 and CDR2 are PRHDT and FYEKMQ (reference sequence). V lost 3 bases and J 0 bases, leaving 11 bases between the germline ends. CDR3 DNA sequence: TGTGCCAGCAGCTTGGAGACAGCATTGAACACTGAAGCTTTCTTT. Protein product: CASSLETALNTEAFF.

CDR3 nucleotides: TGTGCCAGCAGAGGATCCTCGGGCCGACAAGAGACCCAGTACTTC. Translation: CASRGSSGRQETQYF. The chain uses TRBV6-1 and TRBJ2-5; unclear D gene. Trimming removed 6 bases at V and 2 bases at J, with 16 bases between. The CDR3 sequence is 15 residues long. Germline V gene data show CDR1 as MNHNS and CDR2 as SASEGT.

Details on this clone: A far more abundant clone sits one base away, making this likely a read error. This chain uses TRBV13 with TRBJ2-1; 14 nucleotides align to TRBD2. Unmatched junction bases numbered 11, after V lost 7 bases and J lost 9 bases. The CDR3 spans 16 residues. Germline assignment: CDR1 PRHDT and CDR2 FYEKMQ (reference sequence). CDR3 sequence reads: CASNPRLAGGFGEQFF. CDR3 coding DNA: TGTGCCAGCAACCCAAGACTAGCGGGAGGGTTCGGTGAGCAGTTCTTC.

The rearrangement uses TRBV5-6 and TRBJ2-7; 7 bases agree with TRBD2. The germline gives CDR1 SGHDT, CDR2 YYEEEE. The CDR3 has 16 amino acids. The junction had 14 bases not matched to a gene; V was cut back by 4 bases and J by 4 bases. Here the CDR3 DNA reads TGTGCCAGCAGCCCGCTGACCCCGGGAGGTTTTTACGAGCAGTACTTC. Translated: CASSPLTPGGFYEQYF. The whole variable domain, remainder taken from reference TRBV5-6 and TRBJ2-7, is DAGVTQSPTHLIKTRGQQVTLRCSPKSGHDTVSWYQQALGQGPQFIFQYYEEEERQRGNFPDRFSGHQFPNYSSELNVNALLLGDSALYLCASSPLTPGGFYEQYFGPGTRLTVT.

For this clone: A junction end diverges from the germline sequence, so it may reflect a read error. At the DNA level, this CDR3 is encoded by other sequences in the same sample as well. The genes are TRBV5-1 and TRBJ1-5; perhaps TRBD1 as D (5 bases). The CDR3 sequence is 16 residues long. The germline CDR1 and CDR2 sequences are SGHRS and YFSETQ. The CDR3 loop is CASSLGGTGGGEPQHF. As DNA, the CDR3 is TGCGCCAGCAGTTTGGGTGGGACCGGTGGCGGTGAGCCCCAGCATTTT.

On this clone itself: A read error is the likely source, as a far larger clone sits one nucleotide away. Other DNA variants within this sample encode the same CDR3. CDR3 bases: TGTGCCAGCAGTCCTAGTGGAGGTCCGGGGGGCGAGACCCAGTACTTC. This codes for CASSPSGGPGGETQYF. This chain uses TRBV28 with TRBJ2-5; possibly TRBD2 for D (7 bases). The CDR3 runs 16 residues. The germline gives CDR1 MDHEN, CDR2 SYDVKM. V lost 5 bases, J lost 5 bases, and 21 bases lay in between.

The chain has TRBV7-2 and TRBJ1-5, with D possibly being TRBD1 (6 bases). The germline V and J ends were trimmed by 1 base and 4 bases, with 8 bases remaining between them. CDR3 length equals 14 residues. The germline V gene encodes CDR1 SGHTA and CDR2 FQGNSA. The DNA of the CDR3 is TGTGCCAGCAGCTTAGGACAGGAGAATCAGCCCCAGCATTTT. Translated, it gives CASSLGQENQPQHF.

This chain uses TRBV27 with TRBJ1-1; maybe TRBD1 (5 bases). The germline gives CDR1 MNHEY, CDR2 SMNVEV (reference sequence). The V gene lost 8 bases and the J gene lost 5 bases, with 18 bases spanning the gap. CDR3 length: 14 residues. The CDR3 DNA follows: TGTGCCAGCCAAACGACCAGGGTTGGGACTGAAGCTTTCTTT. Translating it yields CASQTTRVGTEAFF.

The gene calls are TRBV5-4 and TRBJ2-5; 8 bases align to TRBD2. The ends lost 4 bases at V and 1 base at J; junction bases unmatched: 3. The V gene's germline CDR1 is SGHNT and CDR2 YYREEE (reference sequence). The CDR3 length is 14 residues. For the CDR3, the DNA is TGTGCCAGCAGCCTACGGGGGGGCCAAGAGACCCAGTACTTC. Translated, it gives CASSLRGGQETQYF.

On this clone itself: This sample also contains other DNA sequences that code for the same CDR3. The chain links TRBV5-1 to TRBJ2-7; 12 positions match TRBD1. Germline V gives CDR1 SGHRS, CDR2 YFSETQ. The V segment lost 2 bases and the J segment 5 bases; nucleotides outside the gene matches: 2. CDR3 length: 14 residues. The DNA for the CDR3 is TGCGCCAGCAGCTTAGGGACAGGGGGCAACGAGCAGTACTTC. Encoded protein: CASSLGTGGNEQYF.

This clone has only a few counts. This chain joins TRBV4-1 and TRBJ2-7; 11 positions agree with TRBD2. V shed 1 base and J 2 bases; nucleotides not matched to a gene: 1. The CDR3 is 15 amino acids. The germline V gene encodes CDR1 MGHRA and CDR2 YSYEKL. The DNA for the CDR3 is TGCGCCAGCAGCCAAGCGACTAGCGGGACCTACGAGCAGTACTTC. This encodes CASSQATSGTYEQYF.

The rearrangement uses TRBV2 and TRBJ2-7, with D perhaps TRBD2 (6 bases). The CDR3 spans 13 residues. V was shortened by 8 bases and J by 6 bases, with 17 bases between the two germline ends. Germline V lookup: CDR1 SNHLY, CDR2 FYNNEI. The CDR3 loop is CASYRLGGSEQYF. The CDR3 DNA follows: TGTGCCAGCTATCGTCTTGGGGGGTCCGAGCAGTACTTC.

This chain links TRBV6-5 with TRBJ2-1, with D perhaps TRBD1 (6 bases). Germline V lookup: CDR1 MNHEY, CDR2 SVGAGI. V was shortened by 5 bases and J by 1 base, with 12 bases between the two germline ends. The CDR3 consists of 15 residues. The CDR3: CASSPVDSSYNEQFF. The CDR3 DNA reads TGTGCCAGCAGTCCAGTGGACAGTTCCTACAATGAGCAGTTCTTC.